These 18 T cell receptor beta chains originate from one sample sequenced in a study of blood T cell repertoires in COVID-19. The protocol was immunoSEQ multiplex PCR, while the TCRdb copy is restricted to in-frame clones and leaves out a portion. The sample consists of about 160,000 clones, about nine tenths of them appearing once. The material sequenced was peripheral blood. The receptors derive from a man between 18 and 29 years old with acute or convalescent COVID-19.

The chain carries TRBV5-1 and TRBJ2-7; D remains unclear. The CDR3 has 13 amino acids. CDR1 is SGHRS and CDR2 is YFSETQ in the germline V gene. Trimming left V 0 bases short and J 2 bases short, with 6 bases between. CDR3 nucleotides: TGCGCCAGCAGCTTGGGCGCGGCCTACGAGCAGTACTTC. This translates into CASSLGAAYEQYF.

This clone turned up a few times. V is TRBV3-1 (or the pseudogene TRBV3-2) and J is TRBJ1-4; tentative D call: TRBD1 (6 bases). Trimming left V 2 bases short and J 5 bases short, with 9 bases between. The CDR3 is 14 residues long. Germline CDR1 reads LGHDT; CDR2 reads YNNKEL (reference sequence). Here the CDR3 reads CASSQQGSNEKLFF. The CDR3 DNA reads as TGTGCCAGCAGCCAACAGGGGTCGAATGAAAAACTGTTTTTT.

The rearrangement uses TRBV29-1 and TRBJ1-2; D perhaps matches TRBD1 (5 bases). Trimming removed 7 bases at V and 3 bases at J, with 18 bases between. The germline V gene has CDR1 SQVTM and CDR2 ANQGSEA. There are 14 residues in the CDR3. Written as DNA, the CDR3 is TGCAGCGCTGAGTGGGGGGATCCAGACTATGGCTACACCTTC. It specifies CSAEWGDPDYGYTF.

CDR3: CAWTTRPYNSPLHF. The DNA for the CDR3 is TGTGCCTGGACAACTCGCCCCTATAATTCACCCCTCCACTTT. J is TRBJ1-6 and V is TRBV30; D is undetermined. Germline CDR1 reads GTSNPN; CDR2 reads SVGIG (reference sequence). The CDR3 runs 14 residues. V was shortened by 4 bases and J by 2 bases, with 9 bases between the two germline ends. Full variable domain (missing parts from reference TRBV30 and TRBJ1-6): SQTIHQWPATLVQPVGSPLSLECTVEGTSNPNLYWYRQAAGRGLQLLFYSVGIGQISSEVPQNLSASRPQDRQFILSSKKLLLSDSGFYLCAWTTRPYNSPLHFGNGTRLTVT.

This chain links TRBV18 with TRBJ2-1, with D unclear. There are 13 residues in the CDR3. V lost 0 bases and J lost 8, with 8 bases in between. Germline loops: CDR1 KGHSH, CDR2 LQKENI. The CDR3 DNA reads as TGTGCCAGCTCACCACCCACTTATGATGAGCAGTTCTTC. The encoded protein is CASSPPTYDEQFF.

This chain uses TRBV11-2 with TRBJ2-2; 7 bases map to TRBD1. Germline V lookup: CDR1 SGHAT, CDR2 FQNNGV. The length of the CDR3 is 15 residues. Trimming removed 5 bases from V and 4 bases from J; junction bases left unmatched: 7. DNA of the CDR3: TGTGCCAGCAGCCACCTCCGGGACAGCACCGGGGAGCTGTTTTTT. This codes for CASSHLRDSTGELFF.

This clone has more than one count but fewer than ten. The chain is built from TRBV14 and TRBJ1-2; the D is unclear. The germline V gene has CDR1 SGHDN and CDR2 FVKESK. With 1 base removed from V and 5 bases from J, the gap between germline ends came to 17 bases. The CDR3 is made up of 16 amino acids. The CDR3 DNA follows: TGTGCCAGCAGCCAAGCCTTATCGGCAGGTCGATATGGCTACACCTTC. Its translation: CASSQALSAGRYGYTF.

This rearrangement joins TRBV29-1 to TRBJ1-1; D is ambiguous. The length of the CDR3 is 14 residues. Looked up from germline, CDR1 is SQVTM and CDR2 is ANQGSEA. Trimming left V 4 bases short and J 0 bases short, with 12 bases between. Written as DNA, the CDR3 is TGCAGCGTTGTGGGAGAGCCCATGAACACTGAAGCTTTCTTT. It is translated as CSVVGEPMNTEAFF.

The J gene is TRBJ1-2, the V gene TRBV7-9; 7 nucleotides match TRBD1. Germline assignment: CDR1 SEHNR and CDR2 FQNEAQ (reference sequence). Germline trimming cut 5 bases from V and 6 bases from J; bases unmatched to any gene: 9. The CDR3 loop spans 14 amino acids. The DNA for the CDR3 is TGTGCCAGCAGCAAAGTCGGGGGACAGAATGGCTACACCTTC. Protein product: CASSKVGGQNGYTF. Looking up the rest from reference TRBV7-9 and TRBJ1-2 gives the full variable domain: DTGVSQNPRHKITKRGQNVTFRCDPISEHNRLYWYRQTLGQGPEFLTYFQNEAQLEKSRLLSDRFSAERPKGSFSTLEIQRTEQGDSAMYLCASSKVGGQNGYTFGSGTRLTVV.

This clone was observed a few times. The chain employs TRBV6-5 and TRBJ1-2, with TRBD1 as a possible D gene (6 bases). The V gene's germline CDR1 is MNHEY and CDR2 SVGAGI. With 8 bases removed from V and 4 bases from J, the gap between germline ends came to 17 bases. The CDR3 covers 14 residues. CDR3 nucleotides: TGTGCCAGCGGCCAAGTACAGGGTGGCTATGGCTACACCTTC. Protein product: CASGQVQGGYGYTF.

V gene TRBV30 combines with J gene TRBJ2-1; D not certain. The CDR3 is 12 residues long. From germline, CDR1 is GTSNPN and CDR2 SVGIG (reference sequence). Trimming took 2 bases from V and 5 from J, leaving 7 bases between them. In DNA form, the CDR3 reads TGTGCCTGGAGTAGCCTGGACAATGAGCAGTTCTTC. Amino acids: CAWSSLDNEQFF.

The gene calls are TRBV27 and TRBJ2-7; D uncertain. The CDR3 consists of 14 residues. Germline V gene data show CDR1 as MNHEY and CDR2 as SMNVEV (reference sequence). Trimming removed 5 bases from V and 3 bases from J, with 14 bases in between. This chain's CDR3 is CASSTRGNYYEQYF. The CDR3 region has the DNA TGTGCCAGCAGTACCCGTGGCAATTACTACGAGCAGTACTTC.

The CDR3 loop is CSAQGGSYNEQFF. The CDR3, as DNA: TGCAGCGCGCAGGGAGGGTCCTACAATGAGCAGTTCTTC. This chain connects TRBV29-1 to TRBJ2-1; 7 bases match TRBD2. The CDR3 covers 13 residues. CDR1 SQVTM and CDR2 ANQGSEA come from the germline V gene. The V gene end was trimmed by 7 bases and the J gene end by 1 base; junction bases not matched to a gene: 4.

The chain carries TRBV5-1 and TRBJ2-7; D may be TRBD1 (6 bases). This CDR3 is built from 14 residues. CDR1 is SGHRS and CDR2 is YFSETQ in the germline V gene. Trimming left V 4 bases short and J 0 bases short, with 11 bases between. In nucleotides, the CDR3 is TGCGCCAGCAGCGAGAGGACAGCCTCCTACGAGCAGTACTTC. Its translation is CASSERTASYEQYF.

The chain is built from TRBV18 and TRBJ1-2; 7 bases match TRBD1. This CDR3 region has 13 residues. The germline V gene encodes CDR1 KGHSH and CDR2 LQKENI. V shed 6 bases, J shed 8 bases, and the junction held 9 bases outside the gene matches. Here the CDR3 DNA reads TGTGCCAGCTCCCTACAGGGGACGGACGGCTACACCTTC. This sequence encodes CASSLQGTDGYTF.

CDR3 in DNA: TGTGCCAGCACCCGGGGAGGCAATCAGCCCCAGCATTTT. It is translated as CASTRGGNQPQHF. The rearrangement links TRBV12-3 or TRBV12-4 to TRBJ1-5; D call uncertain. The V end lost 7 bases, the J end lost 2 bases, and 9 bases lay between the germline ends. This CDR3 region has 13 residues.

The chain links TRBV6-5 to TRBJ1-6; perhaps TRBD1 as D (5 bases). In germline, CDR1 is MNHEY, CDR2 SVGAGI. Trimming removed 10 bases from V and 8 bases from J, with 12 bases in between. CDR3 length equals 12 residues. The CDR3 region has the DNA TGTGCCACCAGGGTGGGCGATTCACCCCTCCACTTT. Protein sequence: CATRVGDSPLHF.

The chain's CDR3 is CASSARGGLDRNYEKLFF. As DNA, the CDR3 is TGCGCCAGCAGTGCCAGAGGGGGTTTGGACAGGAATTATGAAAAACTGTTTTTT. The chain combines TRBV10-2 with TRBJ1-4; 7 bases are a match to TRBD1. Germline-derived CDR1 and CDR2 are WSHSY and SAAADI. The trim removed 4 bases at V and 6 bases at J, leaving 17 bases unmatched. The CDR3 spans 18 residues.